These 23 T cell receptor beta chains share one sample of origin, sequenced in a study of blood T cell repertoires in COVID-19. Generated by immunoSEQ multiplex PCR, the TCRdb table keeps only in-frame clones and is missing some. The sample has fewer than 350,000 clones; around 89% are singletons. Sample: peripheral blood. The receptors stem from a middle-aged man with acute or convalescent COVID-19.

J is TRBJ1-3 and V is TRBV5-1; tentative D call: TRBD1 (6 bases). CDR1 SGHRS and CDR2 YFSETQ come from the germline V gene. This CDR3 region has 14 residues. Deletions cut 0 bases from V and 6 bases from J, with 10 bases between. The CDR3 reads CASSLGTVKNTIYF. DNA for the CDR3: TGCGCCAGCAGCTTGGGGACAGTCAAAAACACCATATATTTT.

The chain couples TRBV11-2 to TRBJ2-7, with D tentatively TRBD2 (6 bases). Per the germline V gene, CDR1 is SGHAT and CDR2 is FQNNGV. The CDR3 loop spans 14 amino acids. V lost 5 bases and J lost 3, with 14 bases in between. The DNA for the CDR3 is TGTGCCAGCAGCGTTCGGGGGATCGACTACGAGCAGTACTTC. Translated: CASSVRGIDYEQYF.

The chain combines TRBV27 with TRBJ2-7, with no clear D. Trimming pared 4 bases from V and 7 bases from J, leaving 26 bases between. Germline lookup yields CDR1 MNHEY and CDR2 SMNVEV (reference sequence). The CDR3 covers 17 residues. CDR3: CASSWVGTEGFSGEQYF. For the CDR3, the DNA is TGTGCCAGCAGTTGGGTGGGCACGGAAGGTTTCTCCGGTGAGCAGTACTTC.

J is TRBJ1-3 and V is TRBV4-2, with D hard to call. The CDR3 runs 15 residues. V dropped 4 bases and J dropped 1 base, with 11 bases sitting between them. The V gene's germline CDR1 is LGHNA and CDR2 YNFKEQ. The CDR3 sequence is CASSPEERSGNTIYF. CDR3 sequence (DNA): TGTGCCAGCAGCCCGGAGGAGCGGTCTGGAAACACCATATATTTT.

This chain uses TRBV29-1 with TRBJ1-2; unclear D gene. The V end was cut by 7 bases, the J end by 6 bases, with 6 bases between. Germline values: CDR1 SQVTM, CDR2 ANQGSEA. The CDR3 length is 9 residues. The CDR3 reads CSAGDGYTF. The CDR3 DNA reads TGCAGCGCCGGGGATGGCTACACCTTC.

The chain couples TRBV5-1 to TRBJ1-5, with D perhaps matching TRBD1 (5 bases). The ends were cut back, 3 bases at V and 2 bases at J, with 9 bases in the middle. Germline assignment: CDR1 SGHRS and CDR2 YFSETQ. The CDR3 contains 14 residues. The CDR3 reads CASSSQGGNQPQHF. In DNA, the CDR3 is TGCGCCAGCAGCTCCCAAGGGGGCAATCAGCCCCAGCATTTT. Drawing the rest from reference TRBV5-1 and TRBJ1-5, the complete variable domain is KAGVTQTPRYLIKTRGQQVTLSCSPISGHRSVSWYQQTPGQGLQFLFEYFSETQRNKGNFPGRFSGRQFSNSRSEMNVSTLELGDSALYLCASSSQGGNQPQHFGDGTRLSIL.

V is TRBV5-1 and J is TRBJ2-3, with a tentative D call TRBD2 (7 bases). The CDR3 sequence is 14 residues long. The germline CDR1 and CDR2 sequences are SGHRS and YFSETQ. V was cut by 0 bases and J by 6 bases, with 11 bases left in between. The CDR3 region has the DNA TGCGCCAGCAGCTTGGCGGGGGGCCACGATACGCAGTATTTT. Protein: CASSLAGGHDTQYF.

The chain carries TRBV6-5 and TRBJ1-1, with a possible D match to TRBD1 (6 bases). Germline V gene data show CDR1 as MNHEY and CDR2 as SVGAGI. Trimming removed 8 bases from V and 3 bases from J, with 19 bases in between. The CDR3 runs to 15 residues. CDR3 in amino acids: CASSDIRGQYTEAFF. In DNA form, the CDR3 reads TGTGCCAGCTCCGATATCCGAGGACAGTACACTGAAGCTTTCTTT.

V and J are TRBV6-5 and TRBJ1-2, with D perhaps matching TRBD1 (5 bases). The V end was cut by 6 bases, the J end by 8 bases, with 13 bases between. The V gene's germline CDR1 is MNHEY and CDR2 SVGAGI. The CDR3 sequence is 12 residues long. DNA of the CDR3: TGTGCCAGCAGGGGACTTGATGGCGGCTACACCTTC. Its protein is CASRGLDGGYTF.

The chain uses TRBV5-5 and TRBJ1-2, with 7 bases lining up with TRBD1. Germline values: CDR1 SGHKS, CDR2 YYEKEE (reference sequence). After removal of 2 bases from V and 4 bases from J, the junction contained 8 bases not matched to a gene. The CDR3 extends over 15 amino acids. DNA of the CDR3: TGTGCCAGCAGCTTTGAGGGACAGAGGATCTATGGCTACACCTTC. Protein sequence: CASSFEGQRIYGYTF.

The chain recombines TRBV19 with TRBJ1-1; perhaps TRBD1 as D (6 bases). The germline CDR1 and CDR2 sequences are LNHDA and SQIVND (reference sequence). This CDR3 has 18 amino acids. Trimming removed 4 bases at V and 2 bases at J, with 23 bases between. This CDR3 reads CASSTPLGAAPYNTEAFF. CDR3 coding DNA: TGTGCCAGTAGTACTCCCCTGGGGGCAGCACCTTATAACACTGAAGCTTTCTTT.

The chain joins TRBV11-3 to TRBJ1-1; 7 bases line up with TRBD1. The length of the CDR3 is 14 residues. CDR1 is SGHNT, CDR2 YENEEA, per germline. V lost 5 bases to trimming and J lost 0 bases; unmatched junction nucleotides: 3. CDR3 residues: CASSLGTVNTEAFF. For the CDR3, the DNA is TGTGCCAGCAGCCTTGGGACAGTGAACACTGAAGCTTTCTTT.

This clone has a handful of counts. The chain couples TRBV19 to TRBJ2-2; TRBD1 might be the D (5 bases). V was shortened by 8 bases and J by 2 bases, with 15 bases between the two germline ends. This CDR3 region has 15 residues. The germline CDR1 and CDR2 sequences are LNHDA and SQIVND (reference sequence). CDR3 sequence (DNA): TGTGCCAGTGATCGGCAGGGCACCAACACCGGGGAGCTGTTTTTT. Its protein product is CASDRQGTNTGELFF.

The chain carries TRBV13 and TRBJ2-1; 12 bases line up with TRBD2. Germline CDR1 and CDR2: PRHDT and FYEKMQ (reference sequence). The CDR3 extends over 17 amino acids. After removal of 5 bases from V and 1 base from J, the junction contained 6 bases not matched to a gene. The CDR3 sequence is CASSQTSGGWSYNEQFF. The DNA of the CDR3 is TGTGCCAGCAGCCAGACTAGCGGGGGTTGGTCCTACAATGAGCAGTTCTTC.

The rearrangement joins TRBV3-1 (or the pseudogene TRBV3-2) to TRBJ1-4; TRBD1 matches at 8 bases. Germline CDR1 and CDR2: LGHDT and YNNKEL (reference sequence). Germline trimming cut 2 bases from V and 0 bases from J; bases unmatched to any gene: 8. The CDR3 loop spans 18 amino acids. Here the CDR3 DNA reads TGTGCCAGCAGCCAAAAGACAGGGGATCAAACAACTAATGAAAAACTGTTTTTT. This codes for CASSQKTGDQTTNEKLFF.

The CDR3 DNA reads as TGTGCTAGTGGTTTGGTACCCGGCGCGGAGGGGGCCAACGTCCTGACTTTC. Translating it yields CASGLVPGAEGANVLTF. The chain recombines TRBV12-5 with TRBJ2-6; D is unclear. Germline V gene sequence: CDR1 LGHNT, CDR2 FRNRAP. Trimming pared 0 bases from V and 4 bases from J, leaving 13 bases between. This CDR3 has 17 residues.

In DNA form, the CDR3 reads TGTGCCAGCAGTTACTCCCGGACAACGAACACCGGGGAGCTGTTTTTT. It is translated as CASSYSRTTNTGELFF. The chain employs TRBV6-2 or TRBV6-3 and TRBJ2-2; weak D call: TRBD1 (5 bases). Germline V gene data show CDR1 as MNHEY and CDR2 as SVGEGT. V was trimmed by 0 bases and J by 0 bases, leaving 8 bases between them. The CDR3 contains 16 residues.

This clone was seen a single time. The chain joins TRBV19 to TRBJ1-5; 7 nucleotides agree with TRBD1. Per germline, CDR1 LNHDA and CDR2 SQIVND (reference sequence). V was pared by 5 bases and J by 0 bases, with 7 bases of the junction left unmatched. The length of the CDR3 is 16 residues. CDR3 sequence: CASSSRTGISNQPQHF. The CDR3 bases are TGTGCCAGTAGTTCCAGGACAGGAATTAGCAATCAGCCCCAGCATTTT.

The chain is built from TRBV4-1 and TRBJ1-1; D unclear. With 1 base removed from V and 0 bases from J, the gap between germline ends came to 15 bases. Germline V lookup: CDR1 MGHRA, CDR2 YSYEKL. The CDR3 is made up of 17 amino acids. The CDR3 nucleotides are TGCGCCAGCAGCCAAGGAATGAGGAACGGAATGAACACTGAAGCTTTCTTT. Amino acid sequence: CASSQGMRNGMNTEAFF.

V gene TRBV5-1 combines with J gene TRBJ2-5; 9 bases line up with TRBD1. V shed 2 bases and J 2 bases; nucleotides not matched to a gene: 4. The V gene's germline CDR1 is SGHRS and CDR2 YFSETQ. The CDR3 consists of 15 residues. The CDR3 here is CASSLRDRAQETQYF. The CDR3 DNA sequence: TGCGCCAGCAGCTTAAGGGACAGGGCACAAGAGACCCAGTACTTC.

This chain links TRBV6-5 with TRBJ2-7; D possibly corresponds to TRBD2 (7 bases). Per germline, CDR1 MNHEY and CDR2 SVGAGI. This CDR3 spans 14 amino acids. Between the trimmed V and J ends, which lost 2 bases and 2 bases, there was a span of 10 bases. In nucleotides, the CDR3 is TGTGCCAGCAGTTACGGGGGGGCTACCTACGAGCAGTACTTC. Amino acids: CASSYGGATYEQYF.

This clone has only one observation. The chain combines TRBV5-1 with TRBJ2-4; D might be TRBD2 (5 bases). Trimming pared 0 bases from V and 0 bases from J, leaving 19 bases between. This CDR3 has 19 amino acids. The germline V gene encodes CDR1 SGHRS and CDR2 YFSETQ. The CDR3 protein is CASSLGLADAHLAKNIQYF. The CDR3 DNA reads as TGCGCCAGCAGCTTGGGGCTAGCAGACGCACATCTAGCCAAAAACATTCAGTACTTC.

V is TRBV7-2 and J is TRBJ1-2; 10 bases align to TRBD1. This CDR3 comprises 17 residues. Per germline, CDR1 SGHTA and CDR2 FQGNSA. V shed 0 bases, J shed 4 bases, and the junction held 8 bases outside the gene matches. CDR3 residues: CASSLAGQGSYGYGYTF. DNA for the CDR3: TGTGCCAGCAGCTTAGCGGGACAGGGGAGTTATGGCTATGGCTACACCTTC. Using reference TRBV7-2 and TRBJ1-2 for the parts outside the CDR3, the full variable domain is GAGVSQSPSNKVTEKGKDVELRCDPISGHTALYWYRQSLGQGLEFLIYFQGNSAPDKSGLPSDRFSAERTGGSVSTLTIQRTQQEDSAVYLCASSLAGQGSYGYGYTFGSGTRLTVV.